This T cell receptor (beta chain) originates from a study of blood T cell repertoires in COVID-19. As for the study in general: In each case, the material was cDNA or gDNA derived from T cells, B-cell-depleted T cells, or PBMCs.

Germline assignment: CDR1 SGHRS and CDR2 YFSETQ. The V and J ends lost 2 bases and 2 bases respectively, with 11 bases between them. The CDR3 totals 15 residues. Sequencing used immunoSEQ multiplex PCR; TCRdb keeps in-frame clones, though not all of them. The sample lists about 150,000 clones; around 82% were seen once. The chain recombines TRBV5-1 with TRBJ1-5; D perhaps matches TRBD1 (6 bases). The TCR sequence derives from a woman older than 75 with active or convalescent COVID-19. The sample consisted of peripheral blood. For the CDR3, the DNA is TGCGCCAGCAGCTTCCTAGGGGGAGGCAATCAGCCCCAGCATTTT. This codes for CASSFLGGGNQPQHF.